Shown below are 3 T cell receptor beta chains from a single sample sequenced in a study of blood T cell repertoires in COVID-19. Profiling relied on immunoSEQ multiplex PCR, and the TCRdb table lists in-frame clones only, not all of them. This sample yields some 200,000 clones, of which 80% to 90% are seen a single time; around 0.76% belongs to the top ten. The source material was peripheral blood. The receptors were sampled from a woman between 65 and 79 years old with acute or convalescent COVID-19.

V usage is TRBV6-5 and J usage is TRBJ1-6, with TRBD1 identical over 8 bases. The germline V gene has CDR1 MNHEY and CDR2 SVGAGI. J lost 9 bases, V lost 7 bases, and 8 bases had no gene match. The CDR3 length is 14 residues. CDR3 DNA: TGTGCCAGCACCTACGGACAGGGTTCTTCACCCCTCCACTTT. It yields the protein CASTYGQGSSPLHF.

This chain links TRBV3-1 (or the pseudogene TRBV3-2) with TRBJ1-4, with TRBD1 identical over 9 bases. V lost 4 bases to trimming and J lost 10 bases; unmatched junction nucleotides: 10. The CDR3 contains 15 residues. Germline V CDR1 and CDR2: LGHDT, YNNKEL (reference sequence). The CDR3 region has the DNA TGTGCCAGCAGCCTCCGCGGGACAGGGAACGGAAAACTGTTTTTT. Translated: CASSLRGTGNGKLFF.

The gene calls are TRBV5-1 and TRBJ2-7; a weak D match, TRBD1 (6 bases). The germline V and J ends were trimmed by 0 bases and 0 bases, with 13 bases remaining between them. The CDR3 consists of 16 residues. From germline, CDR1 is SGHRS and CDR2 YFSETQ. The CDR3 DNA reads TGCGCCAGCAGCTTGGCCGGACAGCCTAACTCCTACGAGCAGTACTTC. Its translation: CASSLAGQPNSYEQYF.